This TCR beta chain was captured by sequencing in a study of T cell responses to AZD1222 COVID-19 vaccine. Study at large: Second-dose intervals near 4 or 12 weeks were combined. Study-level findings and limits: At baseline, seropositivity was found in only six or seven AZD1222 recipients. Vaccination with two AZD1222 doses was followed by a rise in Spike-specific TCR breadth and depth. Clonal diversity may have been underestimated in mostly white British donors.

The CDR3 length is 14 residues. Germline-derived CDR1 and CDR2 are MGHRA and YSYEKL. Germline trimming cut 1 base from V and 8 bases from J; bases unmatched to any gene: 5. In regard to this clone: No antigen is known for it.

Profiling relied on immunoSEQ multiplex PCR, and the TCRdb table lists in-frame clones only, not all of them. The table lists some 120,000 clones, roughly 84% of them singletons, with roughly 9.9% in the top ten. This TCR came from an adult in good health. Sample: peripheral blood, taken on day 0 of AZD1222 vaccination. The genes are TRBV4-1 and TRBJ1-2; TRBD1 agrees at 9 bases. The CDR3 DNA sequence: TGCGCCAGCAGCCAAGTAAACAGGGGGCGAGGCTACACCTTC. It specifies CASSQVNRGRGYTF.